These 19 T cell receptor beta chains share one sample of origin, sequenced in a study of blood T cell repertoires in COVID-19. Profiling relied on immunoSEQ multiplex PCR, and the TCRdb table lists in-frame clones only, not all of them. The table has 100,000 to 150,000 clones, approximately 74% seen once. The material sequenced was peripheral blood. Receptors were obtained from a man aged 55 to 70 with acute or convalescent COVID-19.

This clone appeared many times. V and J are TRBV12-3 or TRBV12-4 and TRBJ2-3; no definite D call. There are 12 residues in the CDR3. V was cut by 6 bases and J by 6 bases, with 10 bases left in between. The CDR3 nucleotides read TGTGCCAGCAGCCGAGACTGGGATACGCAGTATTTT. Amino acids: CASSRDWDTQYF.

The rearrangement links TRBV5-1 to TRBJ2-5, with 7 bases matching TRBD2. The CDR3 is 14 amino acids. Germline lookup yields CDR1 SGHRS and CDR2 YFSETQ. Losses at the gene ends were 4 bases for V and 3 bases for J; bases not matched to a gene: 6. The CDR3 protein is CASSPGTNKETQYF. The CDR3 DNA sequence: TGCGCCAGCAGCCCGGGGACTAATAAAGAGACCCAGTACTTC. Full variable domain (outside the CDR3, taken from reference TRBV5-1 and TRBJ2-5): KAGVTQTPRYLIKTRGQQVTLSCSPISGHRSVSWYQQTPGQGLQFLFEYFSETQRNKGNFPGRFSGRQFSNSRSEMNVSTLELGDSALYLCASSPGTNKETQYFGPGTRLLVL.

The genes are TRBV6-6 and TRBJ2-3; 9 nucleotides align to TRBD2. V lost 2 bases and J lost 5; bases outside the gene matches: 5. Germline loops: CDR1 MNHNY, CDR2 SVGAGI (reference sequence). This CDR3 comprises 15 residues. The CDR3 sequence: CASSYAGGRVDTQYF. Here the CDR3 DNA reads TGTGCCAGCAGTTACGCGGGAGGGCGAGTAGATACGCAGTATTTT.

The rearrangement joins TRBV19 to TRBJ1-5, with D tentatively TRBD1 (6 bases). Germline values: CDR1 LNHDA, CDR2 SQIVND (reference sequence). This CDR3 has 16 amino acids. Trimming shortened V by 6 bases and J by 1 base, and 16 bases separated the two germline ends. The CDR3 region is CASRSRQEGSNQPQHF. The CDR3 DNA follows: TGTGCCAGTAGATCACGACAGGAAGGCAGCAATCAGCCCCAGCATTTT.

The chain links TRBV11-2 to TRBJ2-1; 7 bases map to TRBD2. The CDR3 runs to 16 residues. Trimming cost V 4 bases and J 2 bases; bases outside gene matches: 8. CDR1 SGHAT and CDR2 FQNNGV come from the germline V gene. The CDR3 nucleotides are TGTGCCAGCAGCTATCCAAGCGGGACCACCTACAATGAGCAGTTCTTC. This gives the protein CASSYPSGTTYNEQFF.

The J gene is TRBJ2-1, the V gene TRBV14; no reliable D call. Trimming pared 4 bases from V and 3 bases from J, leaving 16 bases between. Germline CDR1 reads SGHDN; CDR2 reads FVKESK. This CDR3 is 16 amino acids long. The CDR3: CASSRREAGYYNEQFF. In DNA form, the CDR3 reads TGTGCCAGCAGCCGTAGAGAAGCCGGTTACTACAATGAGCAGTTCTTC.

The chain joins TRBV14 to TRBJ2-4, with D tentatively TRBD1 (5 bases). CDR3 size: 18 residues. The germline CDR1 and CDR2 sequences are SGHDN and FVKESK. The V gene lost 0 bases and the J gene lost 0 bases, with 15 bases spanning the gap. CDR3 amino acids: CASSQEGLDGRAKNIQYF. The CDR3 DNA follows: TGTGCCAGCAGCCAAGAGGGGCTAGACGGCAGAGCCAAAAACATTCAGTACTTC.

V and J are TRBV4-1 and TRBJ2-7, with 11 bases lining up with TRBD2. CDR1 is MGHRA, CDR2 YSYEKL, per germline. Germline trimming cut 4 bases from V and 4 bases from J; bases unmatched to any gene: 6. This CDR3 has 15 residues. CDR3 sequence (DNA): TGCGCCAGCAGCCTACTAGCGGGGGAATTATACGAGCAGTACTTC. As protein: CASSLLAGELYEQYF.

The chain has TRBV2 and TRBJ1-2; TRBD1 matches 8 bases. Per the germline V gene, CDR1 is SNHLY and CDR2 is FYNNEI. Trimming removed 8 bases from V and 3 bases from J; junction bases left unmatched: 11. CDR3 length: 15 residues. The CDR3 protein is CASSGGRDRYYGYTF. The CDR3 DNA sequence: TGTGCCAGCTCAGGAGGTCGGGACAGGTACTATGGCTACACCTTC.

The chain uses TRBV18 and TRBJ1-2; D uncertain. Germline V gene sequence: CDR1 KGHSH, CDR2 LQKENI. The V and J ends lost 3 bases and 0 bases respectively, with 11 bases between them. The CDR3 is 15 amino acids. CDR3: CASSPTAQSNYGYTF. The CDR3 DNA reads as TGTGCCAGCTCACCTACCGCACAGTCTAACTATGGCTACACCTTC.

This chain uses TRBV2 with TRBJ1-2; 7 bases match TRBD1. V lost 4 bases to trimming and J lost 5 bases; unmatched junction nucleotides: 7. The CDR3 covers 14 residues. Germline V gene lookup returns CDR1 SNHLY and CDR2 FYNNEI. In DNA form, the CDR3 reads TGTGCCAGCAGTGGTGCAGGGGGAAGATATGGCTACACCTTC. Translated, it gives CASSGAGGRYGYTF.

This rearrangement joins TRBV2 to TRBJ2-5, with 7 positions matching TRBD1. This CDR3 comprises 14 residues. Unmatched junction bases numbered 8, after V lost 5 bases and J lost 5 bases. Germline V gene sequence: CDR1 SNHLY, CDR2 FYNNEI. In DNA, the CDR3 is TGTGCCAGCAGTAGACAGGGTCCTAGGGAGACCCAGTACTTC. This gives the protein CASSRQGPRETQYF.

The genes are TRBV7-3 and TRBJ1-1, with unresolved D. V shed 5 bases and J shed 1 base, with 8 bases lying between them. Per the germline V gene, CDR1 is SGHTA and CDR2 is FQGTGA. This CDR3 contains 13 residues. The CDR3 spells CASSRGPNTEAFF. The CDR3 nucleotides read TGTGCCAGCAGCCGAGGTCCGAACACTGAAGCTTTCTTT.

This clone was observed once. The rearrangement joins TRBV5-1 to TRBJ2-1; 13 nucleotides match TRBD2. Germline assignment: CDR1 SGHRS and CDR2 YFSETQ. The CDR3 runs 17 residues. The ends lost 0 bases at V and 5 bases at J; junction bases unmatched: 5. In nucleotides, the CDR3 is TGCGCCAGCAGCTTGGCCCACGGACTAGCGGGGGACAATGAGCAGTTCTTC. It specifies CASSLAHGLAGDNEQFF.

The chain combines TRBV18 with TRBJ1-1; 8 bases fit TRBD1. J lost 1 base, V lost 3 bases, and 7 bases had no gene match. CDR3 length: 16 residues. Per the germline V gene, CDR1 is KGHSH and CDR2 is LQKENI. This CDR3 reads CASSPGFGQGNTEAFF. The CDR3 DNA follows: TGTGCCAGCTCACCGGGGTTCGGACAGGGGAACACTGAAGCTTTCTTT.

The count of this clone is one. This chain connects TRBV24-1 to TRBJ2-1; 9 bases fit TRBD2. Germline V gives CDR1 KGHDR, CDR2 SFDVKD. The CDR3 consists of 16 residues. Trimming at V came to 3 bases and at J to 6 bases, leaving 8 bases not matched to a gene. CDR3 loop: CATSDKKKTSGNEQFF. CDR3 nucleotides: TGTGCCACCAGTGATAAAAAGAAGACTAGCGGCAATGAGCAGTTCTTC.

V and J are TRBV18 and TRBJ1-5; D is ambiguous. From germline, CDR1 is KGHSH and CDR2 LQKENI. V was clipped by 2 bases and J by 4 bases, with 6 bases between them. CDR3 size: 13 residues. CDR3 in DNA: TGTGCCAGCTCACCAGAAGAGAATCAGCCCCAGCATTTT. Translated, it gives CASSPEENQPQHF.

This clone was seen only a few times. The V gene is TRBV28, the J gene TRBJ2-2, with TRBD2 matching over 9 bases. Trimming removed 5 bases from V and 4 bases from J; junction bases left unmatched: 8. The CDR3 length is 16 residues. Per germline, CDR1 MDHEN and CDR2 SYDVKM. The CDR3 loop reads CASSRVAGEGTGELFF. As DNA, the CDR3 is TGTGCCAGCAGTCGCGTAGCGGGAGAGGGCACCGGGGAGCTGTTTTTT. The full variable domain, rest sourced from reference TRBV28 and TRBJ2-2, is DVKVTQSSRYLVKRTGEKVFLECVQDMDHENMFWYRQDPGLGLRLIYFSYDVKMKEKGDIPEGYSVSREKKERFSLILESASTNQTSMYLCASSRVAGEGTGELFFGEGSRLTVL.

The CDR3, as DNA: TGTGCCAGCAGCTTAGGGCTAGCGGGAGGGAGAGAGACCCAGTACTTC. Its protein product is CASSLGLAGGRETQYF. The chain joins TRBV7-2 to TRBJ2-5; 12 nucleotides match TRBD2. After removal of 1 base from V and 4 bases from J, the junction contained 4 bases not matched to a gene. Germline assignment: CDR1 SGHTA and CDR2 FQGNSA. The CDR3 loop spans 16 amino acids.